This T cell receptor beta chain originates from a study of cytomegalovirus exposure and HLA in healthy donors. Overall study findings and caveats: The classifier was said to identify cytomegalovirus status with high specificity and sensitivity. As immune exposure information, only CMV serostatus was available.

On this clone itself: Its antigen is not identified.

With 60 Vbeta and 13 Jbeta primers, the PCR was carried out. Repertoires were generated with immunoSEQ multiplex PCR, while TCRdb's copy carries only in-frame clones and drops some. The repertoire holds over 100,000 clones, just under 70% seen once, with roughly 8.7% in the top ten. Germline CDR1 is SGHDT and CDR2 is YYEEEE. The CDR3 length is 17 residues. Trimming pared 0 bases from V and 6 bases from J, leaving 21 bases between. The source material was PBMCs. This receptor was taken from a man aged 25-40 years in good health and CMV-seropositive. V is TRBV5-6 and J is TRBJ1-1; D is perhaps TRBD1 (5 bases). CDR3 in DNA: TGTGCCAGCAGCTTGGGACAGACATTACGAAAAACCTCTGAAGCTTTCTTT. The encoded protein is CASSLGQTLRKTSEAFF.